A selection of T cell receptor beta chains follows, all from one sample in a study of Graves' ophthalmopathy and Graves' hyperthyroidism. TCRdb fed the multiplex PCR reads into MiXCR, producing one record per CDR3 protein. The table shows over 500,000 distinct CDR3 sequences, with 22% occurring only once. Sequencing was performed on peripheral blood. The receptors shown here come from a woman aged 18-29 years with stable Graves' hyperthyroidism. Some clones in this sample may be carry-over from other donors' samples. The CDR3 runs from the conserved cysteine through the conserved F or W. A D gene is named only where the DNA matches it firmly. Expanded clones get a size class; other rows say once, few or many, or leave the size out.

d_gene: .; abundance: .; v_gene: TRBV7-9; j_gene: TRBJ1-1; CDR3nt: TGTGCCAGCAGGACACAAAACGGTGTTGAAGCTTTCTTT; CDR3aa: CASRTQNGVEAFF
d_gene: TRBD1; abundance: .; v_gene: TRBV5-1; j_gene: TRBJ2-2; CDR3nt: TGCGCCAGCAGCGAGGGACAGGGGGCGGTCACCGGGGAGCTGTTTTTT; CDR3aa: CASSEGQGAVTGELFF
d_gene: TRBD2; abundance: many; v_gene: TRBV6-5; j_gene: TRBJ2-5; CDR3nt: TGTGCCAGCAGTTATCGGGCTAGCGGGAGAACTTCGGGTGAGACCCAGTACTTC; CDR3aa: CASSYRASGRTSGETQYF
d_gene: TRBD2; abundance: many; v_gene: TRBV12-3/TRBV12-4; j_gene: TRBJ2-5; CDR3nt: TGTGCCAGCAGTGGGACTAGCGGGGGATGGGAGACCCAGTACTTC; CDR3aa: CASSGTSGGWETQYF
d_gene: .; abundance: many; v_gene: TRBV20-1; j_gene: TRBJ1-3; CDR3nt: TGCAGTGCGCATATCCCGACTCGGGGAGAGAGACGCTCTGGAAACACCATATATTTT; CDR3aa: CSAHIPTRGERRSGNTIYF
d_gene: TRBD1; abundance: many; v_gene: TRBV6-2/TRBV6-3; j_gene: TRBJ2-7; CDR3nt: TGTGCCAGCGCCGGAGTTCCAGGGACAGGGACCTACGAGCAGTACTTC; CDR3aa: CASAGVPGTGTYEQYF
d_gene: .; abundance: few; v_gene: TRBV7-2; j_gene: TRBJ2-4; CDR3nt: TGTGCCAGCAGCTTAGACTATACCAAAAACATTCAGTACTTC; CDR3aa: CASSLDYTKNIQYF
d_gene: TRBD1; abundance: few; v_gene: TRBV29-1; j_gene: TRBJ1-2; CDR3nt: TGCAGCGTTGATCTCGGACAGGGCTACTCCTATGGCTACACCTTC; CDR3aa: CSVDLGQGYSYGYTF
d_gene: .; abundance: .; v_gene: TRBV2; j_gene: TRBJ2-5; CDR3nt: TGTGCCAGCAGACGACTAGAAGGTGCGGAGACCCAGTACTTC; CDR3aa: CASRRLEGAETQYF
d_gene: .; abundance: few; v_gene: TRBV19; j_gene: TRBJ1-1; CDR3nt: TGTGCCAGTAAGTTCGGCACTGAAGCTTTCTTT; CDR3aa: CASKFGTEAFF
d_gene: .; abundance: many; v_gene: TRBV6-2/TRBV6-3; j_gene: TRBJ2-2; CDR3nt: TGTGCCAGCAGTTTAGACAGGTACCCAACGAACACCGGGGAGCTGTTTTTT; CDR3aa: CASSLDRYPTNTGELFF